This TCR beta chain was retrieved from a study of T cells after somatic rescue of genetic block. Germline CDR1 and CDR2: GTSNPN and SVGIG (reference sequence). Trimming cost V 1 base and J 4 bases, with 14 bases left between them. This CDR3 spans 15 amino acids. The method was immunoSEQ multiplex PCR; TCRdb's version includes in-frame clones alone and lacks a portion of them. The sample lists 9,500 to 15,000 clones, over 65% occurring once. The chain employs TRBV30 and TRBJ2-1; D gene ambiguous. The origin of this receptor is a boy younger than 18. Sequencing used peripheral blood mononuclear cells (PBMCs). The chain's CDR3 is CAWSGTGASYNEQFF. The CDR3 DNA reads TGTGCCTGGAGTGGGACGGGCGCCTCGTACAATGAGCAGTTCTTC.